The rows below give T cell receptor beta chains drawn from one sample of a study of T cells expressing NK-cell markers. TCRdb reprocessed the 5' RACE reads; each CDR3 protein has one entry and no DNA is given. Here the sample table reports about 260,000 distinct CDR3 sequences. Sequencing input: blood T cells: a sorted CD56 or NKG2C T cell subset, CD4+ or CD8+ T cells, or bulk PBMC T cells (not recorded which). The receptors were gathered from a man younger than 35 in good health. CDR3s include the opening cysteine and the closing phenylalanine or tryptophan. The order of the fields is J gene, V gene, CDR3 length, CDR3 protein.

J gene: TRBJ2-1
V gene: TRBV12-3/TRBV12-4
CDR3 length: 12
CDR3 protein: CASSLSKAVQFF

J gene: TRBJ2-1
V gene: TRBV11-2
CDR3 length: 13
CDR3 protein: CASSLDSPVSQFF

J gene: TRBJ2-1
V gene: TRBV12-3/TRBV12-4
CDR3 length: 15
CDR3 protein: CASSFSLAGYNEQFF

J gene: TRBJ2-1
V gene: TRBV4-3
CDR3 length: 16
CDR3 protein: CASSQDVPGGLNEQFF

J gene: TRBJ2-7
V gene: TRBV7-8
CDR3 length: 15
CDR3 protein: CASSLVLAGVVEQYF

J gene: TRBJ2-1
V gene: TRBV24-1
CDR3 length: 14
CDR3 protein: CATSDPTSVGEQFF

J gene: TRBJ2-5
V gene: TRBV29-1
CDR3 length: 14
CDR3 protein: CSGVGGRTPETQYF

J gene: TRBJ2-1
V gene: TRBV18
CDR3 length: 13
CDR3 protein: CASSPRWGSEQFF

J gene: TRBJ2-1
V gene: TRBV20-1
CDR3 length: 16
CDR3 protein: CSARGPRLRVYNEQFF

J gene: TRBJ2-1
V gene: TRBV7-2
CDR3 length: 13
CDR3 protein: CASSSGQNYEQFF